This passage covers 18 T cell receptor beta chains from one sample sequenced in a study of patients and donors after allogeneic stem cell transplantation. TCRdb re-called the RT-PCR reads with MiXCR, one entry per CDR3 protein. The data show about 410,000 distinct CDR3 sequences, with around 15% seen just once and roughly 7% held by the top ten. The material sequenced was blood, either unsorted or a sorted T cell fraction (not recorded which). The receptors come from a human donor who was either an allogeneic HSCT recipient or a stem cell or donor lymphocyte infusion donor (not recorded which). It is not recorded whose cells these are; they may come from a transplant donor.

In DNA form, the CDR3 reads TGTGCCAGCAGCGTAGAAGGTGGGACCCAGTACTTC. It translates to CASSVEGGTQYF. The rearrangement links TRBV9 to TRBJ2-5, with D unresolved. Trimming cost V 0 bases and J 7 bases, with 7 bases left between them. The CDR3 consists of 12 residues. Germline V CDR1 and CDR2: SGDLS, YYNGEE.

The sample holds a few counts of this clonotype. The chain carries TRBV2 and TRBJ2-7; D unresolved. Germline V gene data show CDR1 as SNHLY and CDR2 as FYNNEI. V was pared by 10 bases and J by 0 bases, with 13 bases between. The CDR3 spans 13 residues. The CDR3 region is CAISDQSSYEQYF. The CDR3 coding sequence is TGTGCCATCTCAGACCAGAGCTCCTACGAGCAGTACTTC.

This clonotype was seen more than once but under ten times. The rearrangement links TRBV9 to TRBJ1-2; 9 bases line up with TRBD1. Germline lookup yields CDR1 SGDLS and CDR2 YYNGEE. The length of the CDR3 is 14 residues. Trimming took 3 bases from V and 9 from J; bases not matched to a gene: 9. CDR3 in amino acids: CASSGGDRVKSYTF. CDR3 DNA: TGTGCCAGCAGCGGAGGGGACAGGGTTAAAAGCTACACCTTC. The variable domain in full, with the rest retrieved from reference TRBV9 and TRBJ1-2, is DSGVTQTPKHLITATGQRVTLRCSPRSGDLSVYWYQQSLDQGLQFLIQYYNGEERAKGNILERFSAQQFPDLHSELNLSSLELGDSALYFCASSGGDRVKSYTFGSGTRLTVV.

This clonotype appeared many times. The chain recombines TRBV12-3 or TRBV12-4 with TRBJ1-5, with a possible D match to TRBD1 (5 bases). With 7 bases removed from V and 0 bases from J, the gap between germline ends came to 10 bases. The CDR3 has 14 residues. In DNA, the CDR3 is TGTGCCAGCACCTCAGGGCATAGCAATCAGCCCCAGCATTTT. Amino acids: CASTSGHSNQPQHF.

The rearrangement uses TRBV15 and TRBJ2-2; either TRBD1 or TRBD2 may fit D (6 bases each). The CDR3 totals 15 residues. V was trimmed by 5 bases and J by 0 bases, leaving 10 bases between them. Germline V gives CDR1 LNHNV, CDR2 YYDKDF (reference sequence). This CDR3 is CATSGRGPNTGELFF. The CDR3 DNA sequence: TGTGCCACCAGCGGCCGGGGGCCGAACACCGGGGAGCTGTTTTTT.

This clonotype was seen at least ten times. The rearrangement uses TRBV12-3 or TRBV12-4 and TRBJ2-2; D possibly corresponds to TRBD2 (7 bases). V was shortened by 7 bases and J by 5 bases, with 14 bases between the two germline ends. There are 14 residues in the CDR3. CDR3 protein: CASTIGGATGELFF. In nucleotides, the CDR3 is TGTGCCAGCACAATAGGGGGGGCAACCGGGGAGCTGTTTTTT.

V is TRBV19 and J is TRBJ2-1, with D hard to call. CDR3 length equals 15 residues. Germline loops: CDR1 LNHDA, CDR2 SQIVND (reference sequence). The V gene lost 3 bases and the J gene lost 6 bases, with 15 bases spanning the gap. The CDR3 region is CASSIRQPGANEQFF. The CDR3 nucleotides read TGTGCCAGTAGTATTAGGCAGCCCGGCGCCAATGAGCAGTTCTTC.

The sample holds a few counts of this clonotype. The chain uses TRBV3-1 and TRBJ2-1; D is unclear. The germline CDR1 and CDR2 sequences are LGHDT and YNNKEL (reference sequence). The CDR3 consists of 12 residues. Trimming cost V 4 bases and J 9 bases, with 10 bases left between them. Here the CDR3 reads CASSPTIGEQFF. The CDR3 nucleotides read TGTGCCAGCAGCCCAACGATCGGTGAGCAGTTCTTC.

This clonotype was seen a handful of times. Here the CDR3 DNA reads TGCAGCGTTGTTTCGGGTCGTGGCTACACCTTC. Its protein product is CSVVSGRGYTF. The J gene is TRBJ1-2, the V gene TRBV29-1, with unresolved D. Germline V lookup: CDR1 SQVTM, CDR2 ANQGSEA. CDR3 length equals 11 residues. Trimming removed 4 bases from V and 7 bases from J, with 10 bases in between.

This chain joins TRBV6-1 and TRBJ1-1; TRBD1 is a possible D gene (6 bases). V lost 5 bases to trimming and J lost 0 bases, with 10 bases between them. This CDR3 is 14 amino acids long. Germline CDR1 reads MNHNS; CDR2 reads SASEGT. The CDR3 reads CASSRTAMNTEAFF. DNA of the CDR3: TGTGCCAGCAGTCGGACAGCCATGAACACTGAAGCTTTCTTT.

This clonotype was counted between two and nine times. The chain couples TRBV5-1 to TRBJ2-1; D not resolved. This CDR3 has 13 amino acids. Per the germline V gene, CDR1 is SGHRS and CDR2 is YFSETQ. V lost 0 bases, J lost 8 bases, and 9 bases lay in between. The CDR3 DNA reads as TGCGCCAGCAGCTTGGTAACCAGTGATGAGCAGTTCTTC. It translates to CASSLVTSDEQFF.

This chain links TRBV7-2 with TRBJ2-5, with a weak D call TRBD2 (6 bases). The V and J ends lost 7 bases and 1 base respectively, with 13 bases between them. Germline V CDR1 and CDR2: SGHTA, FQGNSA. The CDR3 runs to 14 residues. Here the CDR3 DNA reads TGTGCCAGCAAAGGGAGACTAGGCCAAGAGACCCAGTACTTC. Its translation is CASKGRLGQETQYF.

This clonotype was counted a few times. CDR3 in amino acids: CSVEGGNSYEQYF. For the CDR3, the DNA is TGCAGCGTTGAGGGCGGAAACTCCTACGAGCAGTACTTC. V is TRBV29-1 and J is TRBJ2-7; D not certain. This CDR3 is built from 13 residues. V lost 3 bases and J 0 bases, leaving 9 bases between the germline ends. CDR1 and CDR2 (germline): SQVTM, ANQGSEA.

This clonotype was observed at least ten times. The chain carries TRBV6-1 and TRBJ2-3; 9 bases align to TRBD1. Trimming took 5 bases from V and 2 from J; bases not matched to a gene: 17. Germline V lookup: CDR1 MNHNS, CDR2 SASEGT. This CDR3 region has 19 residues. The CDR3 loop is CASSPLPGTGWRDTDTQYF. As DNA, the CDR3 is TGTGCCAGCAGTCCCCTCCCGGGGACAGGGTGGAGGGACACAGATACGCAGTATTTT.

There are a few counts of this clonotype. The chain links TRBV7-3 to TRBJ1-2, with a weak D call TRBD1 (5 bases). This CDR3 comprises 15 residues. The germline V and J ends were trimmed by 6 bases and 0 bases, with 14 bases remaining between them. Germline V gene lookup returns CDR1 SGHTA and CDR2 FQGTGA. The CDR3 is CASSPGAGANYGYTF. In DNA form, the CDR3 reads TGTGCCAGCAGTCCCGGGGCAGGTGCTAACTATGGCTACACCTTC.

Ten or more counts support this clonotype. V usage is TRBV7-9 and J usage is TRBJ2-3; 15 positions agree with TRBD2. The V segment lost 5 bases and the J segment 4 bases; nucleotides outside the gene matches: 4. From germline, CDR1 is SEHNR and CDR2 FQNEAQ (reference sequence). The CDR3 is made up of 16 amino acids. The CDR3 coding sequence is TGTGCCAGCAGCATTGGACTAGCGGGAGGGCCAGATACGCAGTATTTT. Its protein is CASSIGLAGGPDTQYF.

This clonotype was recorded many times. The chain has TRBV5-1 and TRBJ2-7; 7 nucleotides agree with TRBD2. V lost 0 bases and J lost 0; bases outside the gene matches: 6. CDR1 and CDR2 (germline): SGHRS, YFSETQ. This CDR3 comprises 16 residues. The DNA for the CDR3 is TGCGCCAGCAGCTTGGACCTAGCGGCCAGCTCCTACGAGCAGTACTTC. It is translated as CASSLDLAASSYEQYF.

This clonotype was counted only a few times. This may come from a read error, since a much larger clone is one base off. J is TRBJ2-7 and V is TRBV25-1; TRBD1 aligns across 9 bases. The V gene end was trimmed by 4 bases and the J gene end by 3 bases; junction bases not matched to a gene: 1. Germline V lookup: CDR1 MGHDK, CDR2 SYGVNS. This CDR3 region has 13 residues. In nucleotides, the CDR3 is TGTGCCAGCAGTGGGGACAGGGACTACGAGCAGTACTTC. It specifies CASSGDRDYEQYF.